This is a list of T cell receptor beta chains from one sample in a study of cytomegalovirus exposure and HLA in healthy donors. Profiled with immunoSEQ multiplex PCR; TCRdb holds only in-frame clones, not every one. The profile covers under 200,000 clones, with approximately 59% appearing a single time and 2.5% to 3% taken by the ten largest. The source material was PBMCs. These receptors originate from a middle-aged man in good health and CMV-seronegative. Each CDR3 is given with its conserved first and last residue. D genes are given only for firm matches. A row's size may be missing; if present it is once, few, many or a size class.

d_call | j_call | clone_size | v_call | cdr3_aa | cdr3_nt
- | TRBJ1-4 | few | TRBV5-1 | CASRPGGAEKLFF | TGCGCCAGCAGACCGGGGGGGGCGGAAAAACTGTTTTTT
TRBD2 | TRBJ2-7 | - | TRBV10-3 | CAISGTSVYEQYF | TGTGCCATCAGTGGGACTAGCGTCTACGAGCAGTACTTC
TRBD2 | TRBJ2-1 | - | TRBV5-1 | CASSSGLAYNEQFF | TGCGCCAGCAGCTCGGGACTAGCCTACAATGAGCAGTTCTTC
- | TRBJ2-5 | few | TRBV27 | CASSLLGGPETQYF | TGTGCCAGCAGCCTCCTGGGGGGGCCAGAGACCCAGTACTTC
TRBD1 | TRBJ1-5 | - | TRBV19 | CASRGTGGRNQPQHF | TGTGCCAGTCGCGGGACAGGGGGCCGAAATCAGCCCCAGCATTTT
TRBD1 | TRBJ2-1 | - | TRBV6-1 | CASEDRGTYNEQFF | TGTGCCAGCGAGGACAGGGGCACCTACAATGAGCAGTTCTTC
TRBD2 | TRBJ2-1 | - | TRBV5-5 | CASRLAGGNNEQFF | TGTGCCAGCAGGCTAGCGGGGGGGAACAATGAGCAGTTCTTC
TRBD1 | TRBJ2-2 | few | TRBV29-1 | CSVGTGANTGELFF | TGCAGCGTTGGGACAGGCGCGAACACCGGGGAGCTGTTTTTT
TRBD1 | TRBJ1-2 | - | TRBV30 | CAWTGGGRGYTF | TGTGCCTGGACAGGGGGCGGGCGTGGCTACACCTTC
- | TRBJ2-3 | - | TRBV10-3 | CAIRGEDTQYF | TGTGCCATCAGGGGCGAGGATACGCAGTATTTT
TRBD1 | TRBJ1-1 | - | TRBV11-1 | CASSLGRTGEAFF | TGTGCCAGCAGCTTAGGTCGGACAGGCGAAGCTTTCTTT
- | TRBJ1-5 | - | TRBV4-2 | CASSQEDAGYNQPQHF | TGTGCCAGCAGCCAAGAGGATGCAGGGTACAATCAGCCCCAGCATTTT
TRBD1 | TRBJ2-7 | few | TRBV29-1 | CSVGQGPSYEQYF | TGCAGCGTAGGACAGGGCCCATCCTACGAGCAGTACTTC
- | TRBJ1-5 | - | TRBV2 | CASSEVEPGNQPQHF | TGTGCCAGCAGTGAAGTTGAGCCGGGCAATCAGCCCCAGCATTTT
TRBD2 | TRBJ2-3 | - | TRBV29-1 | CSVEGLAGVTDTQYF | TGCAGCGTTGAAGGACTAGCGGGCGTCACAGATACGCAGTATTTT
- | TRBJ1-1 | once | TRBV25-1 | CASSFAGNTEAFF | TGTGCCAGCAGTTTCGCGGGGAACACTGAAGCTTTCTTT
TRBD2 | TRBJ2-7 | - | TRBV6-5 | CASSYSVAGTYEQYF | TGTGCCAGCAGTTACTCAGTAGCGGGGACTTATGAGCAGTACTTC
- | TRBJ2-3 | - | TRBV23-1 | CASSQSFPQSSTDTQYF | TGCGCCAGCAGTCAATCATTTCCACAGTCCAGCACAGATACGCAGTATTTT
- | TRBJ1-1 | - | TRBV7-8 | CASSFIRGANTEAFF | TGTGCCAGCAGCTTTATTCGGGGGGCGAACACTGAAGCTTTCTTT
TRBD2 | TRBJ2-5 | - | TRBV5-4 | CASSLANSGTSIEQYF | TGTGCCAGCAGCTTGGCGAATAGCGGGACTTCCATTGAGCAGTACTTC
TRBD2 | TRBJ2-7 | - | TRBV29-1 | CSVEELVAGGGEQYF | TGCAGCGTTGAAGAACTAGTAGCGGGAGGGGGCGAGCAGTACTTC
TRBD1 | TRBJ2-3 | few | TRBV15 | CATSSDRGPFSTDTQYF | TGTGCCACCAGCAGCGACAGGGGGCCCTTTAGCACAGATACGCAGTATTTT
- | TRBJ2-3 | - | TRBV29-1 | CSVEDSADSSTDTQYF | TGCAGCGTTGAAGACAGTGCGGACAGCTCCACAGATACGCAGTATTTT
TRBD2 | TRBJ2-2 | - | TRBV9 | CASSGTLGLAGVRGELFF | TGTGCCAGCAGCGGTACCCTAGGACTAGCGGGAGTCCGCGGGGAGCTGTTTTTT
TRBD2 | TRBJ2-5 | - | TRBV5-4 | CASSSGLAGGQETQYF | TGTGCCAGCAGCTCCGGACTAGCGGGGGGTCAAGAGACCCAGTACTTC
TRBD2 | TRBJ2-3 | - | TRBV28 | CASSLTSGGADTQYF | TGTGCCAGCAGTCTGACTAGCGGGGGTGCAGATACGCAGTATTTT
TRBD2 | TRBJ2-1 | - | TRBV7-2 | CASSLGSGTSAYNEQFF | TGTGCCAGCAGCTTAGGATCTGGGACTAGCGCGTACAATGAGCAGTTCTTC
- | TRBJ1-1 | - | TRBV19 | CASSWTDSNTEAFF | TGTGCCAGTAGTTGGACAGACTCAAACACTGAAGCTTTCTTT
TRBD1 | TRBJ1-2 | few | TRBV6-5 | CASSSQGGRGYTF | TGTGCCAGCAGTTCTCAGGGGGGACGAGGCTACACCTTC
- | TRBJ2-7 | - | TRBV27 | CASSRPGSYEQYF | TGTGCCAGCAGTCGGCCGGGTTCCTACGAGCAGTACTTC
TRBD1 | TRBJ1-3 | - | TRBV6-5 | CASSYSTGSGNTIYF | TGTGCCAGCAGTTACTCGACAGGGTCCGGAAACACCATATATTTT
- | TRBJ2-7 | - | TRBV2 | CARFGGQYF | TGTGCCAGATTCGGGGGGCAGTACTTC
- | TRBJ2-6 | few | TRBV5-4 | CASSWSSGANVLTF | TGTGCCAGCAGCTGGAGCTCTGGGGCCAACGTCCTGACTTTC
TRBD1 | TRBJ2-5 | - | TRBV2 | CASRADRGETQYF | TGTGCCAGCAGGGCGGACAGGGGCGAGACCCAGTACTTC
- | TRBJ1-1 | - | TRBV18 | CASSPQVVDSEAFF | TGTGCCAGCTCCCCCCAGGTGGTGGACTCTGAAGCTTTCTTT
- | TRBJ1-1 | - | TRBV15 | CATSRDLGQLIRTEAFF | TGTGCCACCAGCAGAGATCTGGGCCAGCTTATTCGCACTGAAGCTTTCTTT
- | TRBJ2-6 | - | TRBV5-6 | CASSSLPGANVLTF | TGTGCCAGCAGCTCCCTACCTGGGGCCAACGTCCTGACTTTC
- | TRBJ2-7 | - | TRBV18 | CASSPGRDIYEQYF | TGTGCCAGCTCACCAGGCCGGGACATCTACGAGCAGTACTTC
TRBD1 | TRBJ1-6 | - | TRBV5-6 | CASSWGQTYNSPLHF | TGTGCCAGCAGCTGGGGACAGACCTATAATTCACCCCTCCACTTT
- | TRBJ2-5 | few | TRBV7-9 | CASSATLRGGETQYF | TGTGCCAGCAGCGCGACTTTAAGAGGGGGAGAGACCCAGTACTTC
- | TRBJ2-7 | - | TRBV7-2 | CASSYDRRGNYEQYF | TGTGCCAGCAGCTACGACCGCAGGGGAAACTACGAGCAGTACTTC
- | TRBJ2-7 | - | TRBV29-1 | CSVATGTFYEQYF | TGCAGCGTTGCTACCGGGACATTTTACGAGCAGTACTTC
- | TRBJ2-1 | - | TRBV29-1 | CSVARKLSYNEQFF | TGCAGCGTTGCGCGCAAATTGTCCTACAATGAGCAGTTCTTC